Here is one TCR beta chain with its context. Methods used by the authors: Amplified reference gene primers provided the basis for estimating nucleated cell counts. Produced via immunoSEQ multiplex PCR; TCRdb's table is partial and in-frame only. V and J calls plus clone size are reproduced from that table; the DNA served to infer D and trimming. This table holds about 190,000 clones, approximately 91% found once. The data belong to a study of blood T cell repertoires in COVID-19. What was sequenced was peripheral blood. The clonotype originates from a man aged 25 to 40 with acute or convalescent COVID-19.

In DNA form, the CDR3 reads TGTGCCAGCGGCACAACAGGGGGCAACTATGGCTACACCTTC. Translated, it gives CASGTTGGNYGYTF. The chain recombines TRBV3-1 (or the pseudogene TRBV3-2) with TRBJ1-2; 9 bases map to TRBD1. This CDR3 region has 14 residues. Per germline, CDR1 LGHDT and CDR2 YNNKEL (reference sequence). Trimming at V came to 8 bases and at J to 2 bases, leaving 6 bases not matched to a gene.